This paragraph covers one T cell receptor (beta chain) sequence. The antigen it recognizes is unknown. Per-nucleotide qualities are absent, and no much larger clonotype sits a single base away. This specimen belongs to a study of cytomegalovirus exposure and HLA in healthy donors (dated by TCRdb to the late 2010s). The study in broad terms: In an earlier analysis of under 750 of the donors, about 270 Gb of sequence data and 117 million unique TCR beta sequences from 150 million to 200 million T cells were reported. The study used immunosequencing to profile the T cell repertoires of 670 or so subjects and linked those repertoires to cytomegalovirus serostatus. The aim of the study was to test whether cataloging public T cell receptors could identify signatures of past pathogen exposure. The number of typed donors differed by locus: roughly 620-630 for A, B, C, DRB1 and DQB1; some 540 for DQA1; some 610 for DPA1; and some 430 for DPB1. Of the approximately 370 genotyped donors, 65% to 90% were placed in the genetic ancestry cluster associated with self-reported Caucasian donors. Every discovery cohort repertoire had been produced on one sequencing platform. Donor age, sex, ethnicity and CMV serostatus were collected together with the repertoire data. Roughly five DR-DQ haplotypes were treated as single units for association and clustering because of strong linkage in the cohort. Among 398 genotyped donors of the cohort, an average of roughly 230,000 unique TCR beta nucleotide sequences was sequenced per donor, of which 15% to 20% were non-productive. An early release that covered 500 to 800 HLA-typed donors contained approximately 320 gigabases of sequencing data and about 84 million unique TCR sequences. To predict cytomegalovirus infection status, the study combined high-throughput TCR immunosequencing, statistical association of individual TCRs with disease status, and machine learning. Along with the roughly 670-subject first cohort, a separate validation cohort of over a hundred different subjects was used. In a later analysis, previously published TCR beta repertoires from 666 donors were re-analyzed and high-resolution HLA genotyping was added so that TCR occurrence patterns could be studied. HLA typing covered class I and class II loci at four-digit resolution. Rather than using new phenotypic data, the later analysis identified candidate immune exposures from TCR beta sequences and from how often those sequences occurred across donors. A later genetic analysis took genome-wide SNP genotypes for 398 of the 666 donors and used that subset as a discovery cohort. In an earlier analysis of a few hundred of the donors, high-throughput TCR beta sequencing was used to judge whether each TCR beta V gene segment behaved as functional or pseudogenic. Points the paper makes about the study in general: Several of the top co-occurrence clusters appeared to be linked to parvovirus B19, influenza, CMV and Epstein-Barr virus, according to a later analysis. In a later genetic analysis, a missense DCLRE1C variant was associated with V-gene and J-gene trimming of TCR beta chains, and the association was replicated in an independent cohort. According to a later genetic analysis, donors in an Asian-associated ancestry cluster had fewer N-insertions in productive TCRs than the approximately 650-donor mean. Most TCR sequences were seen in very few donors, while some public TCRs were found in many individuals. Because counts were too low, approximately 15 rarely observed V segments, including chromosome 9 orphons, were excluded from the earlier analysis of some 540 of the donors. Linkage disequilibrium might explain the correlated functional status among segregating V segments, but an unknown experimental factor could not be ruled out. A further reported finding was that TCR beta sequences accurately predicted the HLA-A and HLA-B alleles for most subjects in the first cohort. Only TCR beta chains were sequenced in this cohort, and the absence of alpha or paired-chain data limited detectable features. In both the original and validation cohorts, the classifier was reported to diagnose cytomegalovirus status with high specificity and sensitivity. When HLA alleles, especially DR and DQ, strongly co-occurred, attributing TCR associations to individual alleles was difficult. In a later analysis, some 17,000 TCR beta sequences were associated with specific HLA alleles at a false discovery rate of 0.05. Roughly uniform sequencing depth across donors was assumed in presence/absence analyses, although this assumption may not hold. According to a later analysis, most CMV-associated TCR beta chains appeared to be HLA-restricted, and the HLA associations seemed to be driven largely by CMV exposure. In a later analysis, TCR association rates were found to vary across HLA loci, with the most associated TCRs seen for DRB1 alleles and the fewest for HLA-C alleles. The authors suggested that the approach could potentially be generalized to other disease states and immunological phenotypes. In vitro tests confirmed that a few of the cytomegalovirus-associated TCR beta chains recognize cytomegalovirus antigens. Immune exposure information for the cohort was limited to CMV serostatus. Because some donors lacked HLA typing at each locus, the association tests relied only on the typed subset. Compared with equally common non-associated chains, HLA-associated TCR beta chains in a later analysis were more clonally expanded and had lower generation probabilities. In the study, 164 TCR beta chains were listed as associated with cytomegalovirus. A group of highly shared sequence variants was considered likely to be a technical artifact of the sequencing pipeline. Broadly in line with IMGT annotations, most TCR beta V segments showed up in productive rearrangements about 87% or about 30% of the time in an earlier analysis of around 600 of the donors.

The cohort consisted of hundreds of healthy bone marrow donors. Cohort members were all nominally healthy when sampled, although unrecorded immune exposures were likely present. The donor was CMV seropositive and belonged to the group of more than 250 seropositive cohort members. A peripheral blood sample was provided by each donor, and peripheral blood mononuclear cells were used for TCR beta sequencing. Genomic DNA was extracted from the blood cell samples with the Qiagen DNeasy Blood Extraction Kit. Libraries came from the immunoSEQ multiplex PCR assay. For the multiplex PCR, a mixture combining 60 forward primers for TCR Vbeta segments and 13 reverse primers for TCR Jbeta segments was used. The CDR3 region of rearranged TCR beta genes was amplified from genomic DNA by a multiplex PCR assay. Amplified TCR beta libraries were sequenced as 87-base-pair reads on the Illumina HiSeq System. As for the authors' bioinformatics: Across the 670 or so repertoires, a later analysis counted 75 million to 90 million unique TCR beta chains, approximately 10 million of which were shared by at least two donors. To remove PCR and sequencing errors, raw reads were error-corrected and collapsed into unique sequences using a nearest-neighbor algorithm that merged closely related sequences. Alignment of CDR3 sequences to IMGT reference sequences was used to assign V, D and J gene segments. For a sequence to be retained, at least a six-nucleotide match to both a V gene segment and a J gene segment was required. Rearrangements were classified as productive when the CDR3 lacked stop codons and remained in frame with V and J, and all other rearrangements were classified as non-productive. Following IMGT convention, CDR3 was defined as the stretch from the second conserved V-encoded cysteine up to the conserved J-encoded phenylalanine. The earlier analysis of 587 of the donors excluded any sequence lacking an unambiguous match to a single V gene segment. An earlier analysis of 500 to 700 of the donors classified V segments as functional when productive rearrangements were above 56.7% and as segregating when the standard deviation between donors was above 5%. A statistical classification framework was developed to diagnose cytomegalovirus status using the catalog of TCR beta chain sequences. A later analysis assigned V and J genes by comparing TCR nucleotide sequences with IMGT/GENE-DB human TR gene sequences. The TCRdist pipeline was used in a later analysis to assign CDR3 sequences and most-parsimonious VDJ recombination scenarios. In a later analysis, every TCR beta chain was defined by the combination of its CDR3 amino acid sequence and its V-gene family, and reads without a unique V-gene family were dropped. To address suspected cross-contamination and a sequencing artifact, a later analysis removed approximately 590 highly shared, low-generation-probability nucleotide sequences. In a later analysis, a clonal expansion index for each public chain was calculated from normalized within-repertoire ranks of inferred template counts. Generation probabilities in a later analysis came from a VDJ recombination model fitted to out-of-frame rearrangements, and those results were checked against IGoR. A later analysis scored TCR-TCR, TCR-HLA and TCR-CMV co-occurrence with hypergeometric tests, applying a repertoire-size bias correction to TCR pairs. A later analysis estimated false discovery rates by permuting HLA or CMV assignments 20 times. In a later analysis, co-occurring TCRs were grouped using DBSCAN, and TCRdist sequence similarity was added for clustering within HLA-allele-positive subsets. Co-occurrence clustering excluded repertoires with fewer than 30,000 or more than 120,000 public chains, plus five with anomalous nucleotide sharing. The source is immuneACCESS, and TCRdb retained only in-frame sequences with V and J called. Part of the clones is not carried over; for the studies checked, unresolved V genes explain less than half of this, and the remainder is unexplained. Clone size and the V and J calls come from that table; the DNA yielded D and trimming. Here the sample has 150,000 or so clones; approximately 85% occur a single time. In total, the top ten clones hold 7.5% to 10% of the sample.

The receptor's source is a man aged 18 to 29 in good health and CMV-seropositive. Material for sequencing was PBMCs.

In nucleotide form, the sequence is TGTGCCAGCTCACCACTTTACGGACAGGGCCCTTCCGCGGGCCTTTACGAGCAGTACTTC. Its translation is CASSPLYGQGPSAGLYEQYF. The chain uses TRBV18 and TRBJ2-7; TRBD1 lines up with 8 middle nucleotides. The CDR3 runs 20 residues from the cysteine to the phenylalanine. Kept here is only the CDR3 DNA, which spans 60 bases and is read in frame from base 1. CDR1 and CDR2, per the germline V gene, are KGHSH and LQKENI. The germline V and J ends show losses of 1 base and 4 bases respectively, and no gene match explains 21 bases of the junction.